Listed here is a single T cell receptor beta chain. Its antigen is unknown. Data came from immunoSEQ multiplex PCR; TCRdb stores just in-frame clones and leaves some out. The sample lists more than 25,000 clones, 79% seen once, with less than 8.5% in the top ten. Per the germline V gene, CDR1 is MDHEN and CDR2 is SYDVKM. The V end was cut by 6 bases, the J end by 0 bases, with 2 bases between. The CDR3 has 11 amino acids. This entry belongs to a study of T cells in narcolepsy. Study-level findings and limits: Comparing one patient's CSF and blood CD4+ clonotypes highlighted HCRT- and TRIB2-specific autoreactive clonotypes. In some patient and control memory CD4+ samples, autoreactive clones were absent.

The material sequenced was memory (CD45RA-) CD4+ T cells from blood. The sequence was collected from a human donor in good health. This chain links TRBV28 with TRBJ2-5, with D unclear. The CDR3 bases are TGTGCCAGCAGGGACCAAGAGACCCAGTACTTC. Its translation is CASRDQETQYF.